What follows describes a single T cell receptor (beta chain). Clones were read by immunoSEQ multiplex PCR, and TCRdb kept only the in-frame ones, dropping some. The repertoire holds about 77,000 clones, with approximately 91% as singletons. These data originate in a study of T cell changes during pregnancy in multiple sclerosis. The CDR3 is made up of 15 amino acids. Germline-derived CDR1 and CDR2 are SGHAT and FQNNGV. V was clipped by 2 bases and J by 3 bases, with 14 bases between them. Sequenced here: peripheral blood, sampled before pregnancy. The receptor's source is a female donor with multiple sclerosis, enrolled in a pregnancy study. The chain joins TRBV11-2 to TRBJ2-7; the D gene is possibly TRBD1 (6 bases). CDR3 residues: CASSLLDRSYYEQYF. The CDR3 DNA reads TGTGCCAGCAGCTTACTTGACAGGTCCTACTACGAGCAGTACTTC. The full variable domain, its missing parts supplied by reference TRBV11-2 and TRBJ2-7, is EAGVAQSPRYKIIEKRQSVAFWCNPISGHATLYWYQQILGQGPKLLIQFQNNGVVDDSQLPKDRFSAERLKGVDSTLKIQPAKLEDSAVYLCASSLLDRSYYEQYFGPGTRLTVT.